This TCR beta chain was found in a study of T-cell memory formation after mild COVID-19. Across the study: The two donors had largely donor-specific TCR clusters. Study-level points and caveats: Second-wave clones that peaked on day 37 lacked confirmed SARS-CoV-2 specificity. Contracting clones localized mainly to CM and EM when CD4+ and mainly to EMRA when CD8+.

Researchers used 5'RACE with constant-segment primers to make TCR alpha and TCR beta cDNA libraries that carry sample barcodes and UMIs. TCRdb re-derived calls from the 5' RACE reads in MiXCR, one entry per CDR3 protein. The table records fewer than 450,000 distinct CDR3 sequences, more than 20% of them present only once. In its sample, this clonotype was seen a few times. Its cognate antigen is unknown. V was cut by 3 bases and J by 2 bases, with 13 bases left in between. The CDR3 spans 15 residues. Per the germline V gene, CDR1 is DFQATT and CDR2 is SNEGSKA (reference sequence). The receptor's source is an adult woman who had mild COVID-19 (a few samples of this study predate the infection). Cell type and time point are not known. The sequencing input was PBMCs or a T cell subset sorted from them (not recorded which). The rearrangement links TRBV20-1 to TRBJ2-2, with D hard to call. CDR3 region: CSASLRRSNTGELFF. DNA for the CDR3: TGCAGTGCTAGCCTGAGGCGTTCAAACACCGGGGAGCTGTTTTTT.